This is a list of T cell receptor beta chains from one sample in a study of blood T cell repertoires in COVID-19. Using immunoSEQ multiplex PCR, the repertoire was profiled, and TCRdb retains in-frame clones only, with some absent. The repertoire holds about 350,000 clones, around nine tenths seen once, with about 7% in the top ten. The sample consisted of peripheral blood. The receptors originated from a woman aged 60-70 years with COVID-19, enrolled during active disease. CDR3s leave out the opening cysteine and the closing phenylalanine or tryptophan.

V	J	CDR3
TRBV10-3	TRBJ1-6	AISENSRSPLH
TRBV6-5	TRBJ2-3	ASRNGGAFIDTQY
TRBV12-5	TRBJ1-4	ASGLGTARNEKLF
TRBV19	TRBJ1-1	ASSTPSPGIAEAF
TRBV7-3	TRBJ1-5	ASSLTGGGPQH
TRBV10-3	TRBJ2-5	AISERGVQETQY
TRBV3-1/TRBV3-2	TRBJ2-1	ASSQMEQGLRGSYNEQF
TRBV6-1	TRBJ2-7	ASSEQGRSPEQY
TRBV27	TRBJ1-1	ASISGTVNTEAF
TRBV11-3	TRBJ2-1	ASSFLAGVGNEQF
TRBV29-1	TRBJ2-7	SVEVWDGDRELSYEQY
TRBV6-4	TRBJ1-1	ASSETSRGLEAF
TRBV3-1/TRBV3-2	TRBJ2-7	ASSQGGSGGPSYEQY
TRBV12-5	TRBJ1-3	ASAVGLPYSGNTIY
TRBV5-1	TRBJ2-1	ASSLVAGFEQF
TRBV5-1	TRBJ2-2	ASSLGLDRLTGELF
TRBV7-3	TRBJ2-3	ASSLAEPDTQY
TRBV7-2	TRBJ1-2	ASSKGQFYGYT
TRBV5-1	TRBJ2-1	ASSPGPQGDEQF
TRBV7-2	TRBJ1-3	ASSLVDSHSGNTIY
TRBV30	TRBJ1-4	ALTGGSTVKLF
TRBV11-3	TRBJ1-4	ASSISRRRYEKLF
TRBV4-1	TRBJ1-3	ASSQGGVLIHSGNTIY
TRBV3-1/TRBV3-2	TRBJ2-1	ATTTGISYNEQF
TRBV5-4	TRBJ1-1	ASGRDLVNTEAF
TRBV4-2	TRBJ2-5	ASSPLGTSAGETQY
TRBV14	TRBJ1-6	ASSGDRRYSPLH
TRBV3-1/TRBV3-2	TRBJ2-1	ASSYRIAAGRAYNEQF
TRBV11-2	TRBJ1-5	ASSLSGDQPQH
TRBV18	TRBJ2-7	ASSPGTAYEQY
TRBV30	TRBJ2-3	AWSYLDTDTQY
TRBV19	TRBJ2-3	ASSDRVIPGTDTQY
TRBV5-5	TRBJ2-3	ASSQPSGGATDTQY
TRBV11-3	TRBJ2-3	ASSLLRRTPTDTQY
TRBV5-4	TRBJ1-2	ATLDKNYGYT
TRBV7-2	TRBJ2-7	ASSGHYEQY
TRBV19	TRBJ2-3	ASSLWTSGVSTDTQY
TRBV19	TRBJ2-5	ASSPTRFSQETQY
TRBV12-5	TRBJ2-7	ASGGGGQQY
TRBV7-8	TRBJ2-7	ASSLETRDLPDEQY
TRBV11-2	TRBJ2-5	ASSPTTGVAETQY
TRBV19	TRBJ1-2	ASSIDRVGYT
TRBV9	TRBJ2-3	ASSVRRGAGRGSTDTQY
TRBV7-9	TRBJ1-2	ASSSQGITT
TRBV6-6	TRBJ1-4	ASSPQTDRLYNEKLF